This TCR beta chain was observed in a study of cytomegalovirus exposure and HLA in healthy donors. Study-level results: Overall, 164 TCR beta chains were annotated as cytomegalovirus-associated. Immune exposure information comprised only CMV serostatus. V- and J-gene trimming of TCR beta was linked (in a later analysis) to a missense DCLRE1C variant.

About this clone itself: Its antigen is undetermined.

60 Vbeta and 13 Jbeta primers were used in PCR. Method: immunoSEQ multiplex PCR; TCRdb's copy keeps in-frame clones and lacks some. The sample consists of some 99,000 clones, approximately 71% of them appearing once. Germline V gives CDR1 LGHNA, CDR2 YNFKEQ. This CDR3 is built from 13 residues. The specimen was PBMCs. This TCR was recovered from a woman in her 70s in good health and CMV-seropositive. The V gene is TRBV4-2, the J gene TRBJ2-5; no definite D call. The J call is doubtful: the DNA matches TRBJ2-7 better. CDR3 sequence: CASSQVRLVEQYF. For the CDR3, the DNA is TGTGCCAGCAGCCAAGTGAGACTTGTCGAGCAGTACTTC.